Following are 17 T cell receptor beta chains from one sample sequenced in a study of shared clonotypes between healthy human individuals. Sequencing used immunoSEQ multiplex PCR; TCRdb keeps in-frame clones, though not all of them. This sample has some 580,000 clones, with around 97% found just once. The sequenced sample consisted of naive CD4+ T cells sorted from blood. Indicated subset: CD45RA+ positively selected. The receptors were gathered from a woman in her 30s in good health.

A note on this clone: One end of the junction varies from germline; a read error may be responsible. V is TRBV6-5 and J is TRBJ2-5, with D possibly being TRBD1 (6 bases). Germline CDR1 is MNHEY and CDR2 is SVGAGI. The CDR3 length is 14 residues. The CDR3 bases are TGTGCCAGCAGTGCTCAGGGGAACCAAGGGACCCAGTACTTC. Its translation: CASSAQGNQGTQYF.

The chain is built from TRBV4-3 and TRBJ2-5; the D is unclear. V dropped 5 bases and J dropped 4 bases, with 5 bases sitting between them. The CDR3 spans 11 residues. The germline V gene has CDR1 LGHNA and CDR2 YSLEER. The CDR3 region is CASSNRETQYF. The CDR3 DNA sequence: TGCGCCAGCAGCAATCGAGAGACCCAGTACTTC.

This CDR3 reads CASSLGRDYGYTF. CDR3 coding DNA: TGTGCCAGCAGCCTGGGACGGGACTATGGCTACACCTTC. The V and J genes are TRBV5-4 and TRBJ1-2; perhaps TRBD1 as D (5 bases). The germline V gene encodes CDR1 SGHNT and CDR2 YYREEE (reference sequence). The CDR3 has 13 residues. Between the trimmed V and J ends, which lost 4 bases and 3 bases, there was a span of 10 bases. Full variable domain (rest looked up from reference TRBV5-4 and TRBJ1-2): ETGVTQSPTHLIKTRGQQVTLRCSSQSGHNTVSWYQQALGQGPQFIFQYYREEENGRGNFPPRFSGLQFPNYSSELNVNALELDDSALYLCASSLGRDYGYTFGSGTRLTVV.

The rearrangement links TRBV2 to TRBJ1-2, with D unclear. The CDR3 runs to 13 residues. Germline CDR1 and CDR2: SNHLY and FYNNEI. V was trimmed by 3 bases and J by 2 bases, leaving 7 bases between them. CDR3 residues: CASSDVENYGYTF. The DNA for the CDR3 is TGTGCCAGCAGTGATGTGGAGAACTATGGCTACACCTTC.

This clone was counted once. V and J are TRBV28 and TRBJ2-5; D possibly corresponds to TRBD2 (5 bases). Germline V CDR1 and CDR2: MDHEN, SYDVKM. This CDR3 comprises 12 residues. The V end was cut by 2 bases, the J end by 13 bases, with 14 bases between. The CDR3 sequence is CASSLVAGPRYF. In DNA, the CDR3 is TGTGCCAGCAGTTTAGTCGCGGGCCCCAGGTACTTC.

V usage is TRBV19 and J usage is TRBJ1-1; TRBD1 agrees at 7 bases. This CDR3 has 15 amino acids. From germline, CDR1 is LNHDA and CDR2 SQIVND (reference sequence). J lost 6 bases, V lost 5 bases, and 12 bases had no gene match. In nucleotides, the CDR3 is TGTGCCAGTAGTCTGGACAGGTTAAGACGGTCTGAAGCTTTCTTT. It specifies CASSLDRLRRSEAFF.

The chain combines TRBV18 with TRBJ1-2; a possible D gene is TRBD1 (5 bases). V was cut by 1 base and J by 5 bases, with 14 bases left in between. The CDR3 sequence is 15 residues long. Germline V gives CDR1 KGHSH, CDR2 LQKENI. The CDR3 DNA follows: TGTGCCAGCTCACCACGGGGGGTGGAAGTGTATGGCTACACCTTC. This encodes CASSPRGVEVYGYTF. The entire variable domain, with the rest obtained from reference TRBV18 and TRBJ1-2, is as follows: NAGVMQNPRHLVRRRGQEARLRCSPMKGHSHVYWYRQLPEEGLKFMVYLQKENIIDESGMPKERFSAEFPKEGPSILRIQQVVRGDSAAYFCASSPRGVEVYGYTFGSGTRLTVV.

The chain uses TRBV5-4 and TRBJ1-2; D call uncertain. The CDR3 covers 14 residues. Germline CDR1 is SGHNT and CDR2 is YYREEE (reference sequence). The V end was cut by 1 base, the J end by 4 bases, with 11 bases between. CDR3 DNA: TGTGCCAGCAGCTTGTCCCAGAAAGTCTATGGCTACACCTTC. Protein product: CASSLSQKVYGYTF.

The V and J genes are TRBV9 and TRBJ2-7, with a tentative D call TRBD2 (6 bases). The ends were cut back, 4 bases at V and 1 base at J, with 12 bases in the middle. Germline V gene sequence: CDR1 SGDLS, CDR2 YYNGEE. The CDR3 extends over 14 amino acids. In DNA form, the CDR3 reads TGTGCCAGCAGCCCCCGACTAGATTCCTACGAGCAGTACTTC. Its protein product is CASSPRLDSYEQYF.

The CDR3 region is CASSLCSGHETQYF. The CDR3 DNA follows: TGTGCCAGCAGTTTATGCTCAGGGCATGAGACCCAGTACTTC. The rearrangement joins TRBV28 to TRBJ2-5; D may be TRBD1 (5 bases). This CDR3 has 14 amino acids. V was trimmed by 0 bases and J by 5 bases, leaving 10 bases between them. Germline lookup yields CDR1 MDHEN and CDR2 SYDVKM.

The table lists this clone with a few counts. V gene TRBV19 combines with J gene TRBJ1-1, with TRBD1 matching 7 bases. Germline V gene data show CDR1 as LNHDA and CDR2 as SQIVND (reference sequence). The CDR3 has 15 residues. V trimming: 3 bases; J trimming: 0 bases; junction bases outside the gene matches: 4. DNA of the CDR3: TGTGCCAGTAGTATGAGACAGGGAATGAACACTGAAGCTTTCTTT. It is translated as CASSMRQGMNTEAFF.

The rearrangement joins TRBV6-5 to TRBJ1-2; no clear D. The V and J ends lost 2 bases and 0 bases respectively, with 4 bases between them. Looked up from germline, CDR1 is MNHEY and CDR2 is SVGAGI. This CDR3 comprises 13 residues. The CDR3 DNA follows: TGTGCCAGCAGTTACGGTGCTAACTATGGCTACACCTTC. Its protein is CASSYGANYGYTF.

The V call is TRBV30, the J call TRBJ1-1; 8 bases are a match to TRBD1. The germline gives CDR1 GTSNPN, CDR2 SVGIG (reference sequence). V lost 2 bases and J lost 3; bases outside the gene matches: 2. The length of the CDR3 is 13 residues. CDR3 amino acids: CAWSHRGDTEAFF. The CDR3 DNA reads TGTGCCTGGAGTCACAGGGGGGACACTGAAGCTTTCTTT. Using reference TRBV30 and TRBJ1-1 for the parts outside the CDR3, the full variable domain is SQTIHQWPATLVQPVGSPLSLECTVEGTSNPNLYWYRQAAGRGLQLLFYSVGIGQISSEVPQNLSASRPQDRQFILSSKKLLLSDSGFYLCAWSHRGDTEAFFGQGTRLTVV.

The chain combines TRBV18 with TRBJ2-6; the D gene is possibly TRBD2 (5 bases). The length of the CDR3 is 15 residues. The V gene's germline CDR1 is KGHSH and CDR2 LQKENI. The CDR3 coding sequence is TGTGCAACCCGAGGGCAGCTCTCTGGGGCCAACGTCCTGACTTTC. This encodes CATRGQLSGANVLTF.

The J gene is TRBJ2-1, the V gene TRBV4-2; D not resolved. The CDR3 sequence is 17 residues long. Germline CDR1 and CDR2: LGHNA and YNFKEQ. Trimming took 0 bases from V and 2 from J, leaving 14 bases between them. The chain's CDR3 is CASSQDFSGRPYNEQFF. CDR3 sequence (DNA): TGTGCCAGCAGCCAAGATTTTTCAGGAAGGCCCTACAATGAGCAGTTCTTC.

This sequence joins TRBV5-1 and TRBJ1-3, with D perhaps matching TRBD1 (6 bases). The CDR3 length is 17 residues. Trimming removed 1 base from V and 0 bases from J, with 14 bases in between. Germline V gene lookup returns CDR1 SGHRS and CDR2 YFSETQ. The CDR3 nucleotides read TGCGCCAGCAGCTTGTCCGGACAGTCCGACTCTGGAAACACCATATATTTT. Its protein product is CASSLSGQSDSGNTIYF.

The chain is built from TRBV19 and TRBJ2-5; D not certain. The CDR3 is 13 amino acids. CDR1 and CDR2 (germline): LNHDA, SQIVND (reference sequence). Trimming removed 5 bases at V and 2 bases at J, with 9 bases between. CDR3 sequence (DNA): TGTGCCAGTAGTCCCCGAAGGCAAGAGACCCAGTACTTC. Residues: CASSPRRQETQYF.